This T cell receptor beta chain is from a study of T cell responses to AZD1222 COVID-19 vaccine. The CDR3 has 17 amino acids. Germline V gives CDR1 MDHEN, CDR2 SYDVKM. V shed 4 bases, J shed 4 bases, and the junction held 11 bases outside the gene matches. The assay was immunoSEQ multiplex PCR, and TCRdb's table has in-frame clones only and misses some. The sample carries 100,000 or so clones, over 75% recorded once. The sequence came from an adult who received the AZD1222 COVID-19 vaccine. J is TRBJ1-2 and V is TRBV28, with 11 bases aligning to TRBD1. The source was peripheral blood, collected 28 days after the second AZD1222 dose. The chain's CDR3 is CASSSGQGGKRTYGYTF. The CDR3 bases are TGTGCCAGCAGTTCGGGACAGGGGGGGAAGAGGACCTATGGCTACACCTTC.